What follows are 18 T cell receptor beta chains derived from one specimen sequenced in a study of PD-L1 blockade in urothelial cancer. Libraries were prepared by immunoSEQ multiplex PCR; TCRdb keeps only in-frame clonotypes and omits some of them. The sample holds almost 90,000 clones, 80% to 85% seen once. As for time point: pretreatment peripheral blood. The sequences come from PBMCs, collected around atezolizumab (anti-PD-L1) treatment. The source of these receptors is a man aged 55 to 69 with urothelial cancer.

This chain uses TRBV11-2 with TRBJ2-1; D call uncertain. Per the germline V gene, CDR1 is SGHAT and CDR2 is FQNNGV. Between the trimmed V and J ends, which lost 2 bases and 4 bases, there was a span of 12 bases. The CDR3 covers 15 residues. The CDR3 is CASSLITPRYNEQFF. CDR3 nucleotide sequence: TGTGCCAGCAGCTTAATTACCCCGAGATACAATGAGCAGTTCTTC.

The chain recombines TRBV28 with TRBJ2-5; TRBD1 agrees at 12 bases. The trim removed 1 base at V and 3 bases at J, leaving 6 bases unmatched. Germline CDR1 MDHEN, CDR2 SYDVKM. The CDR3 extends over 17 amino acids. Written as DNA, the CDR3 is TGTGCCAGCAGTTTATCCGGGGACAGGGGGCGCAAAGAGACCCAGTACTTC. Residues: CASSLSGDRGRKETQYF.

This sequence joins TRBV5-1 and TRBJ2-3, with 9 bases identical to TRBD1. CDR3 length: 15 amino acids. Losses at the gene ends were 1 base for V and 5 bases for J; bases not matched to a gene: 5. Germline CDR1 SGHRS, CDR2 YFSETQ. This CDR3 is CASSLTQGQGDTQYF. The CDR3 DNA follows: TGCGCCAGCAGCTTGACCCAGGGACAGGGAGATACGCAGTATTTT.

The chain uses TRBV19 and TRBJ2-3, with 7 bases aligning to TRBD1. V lost 4 bases to trimming and J lost 2 bases; unmatched junction nucleotides: 18. Germline lookup yields CDR1 LNHDA and CDR2 SQIVND (reference sequence). CDR3 length: 19 amino acids. CDR3 amino acids: CASSNRQGGRSGHTDTQYF. DNA of the CDR3: TGTGCCAGTAGTAATCGACAGGGTGGTCGGAGCGGACACACAGATACGCAGTATTTT.

The rearrangement joins TRBV19 to TRBJ2-3, with 9 bases identical to TRBD2. This CDR3 spans 16 amino acids. CDR1 is LNHDA, CDR2 SQIVND, per germline (reference sequence). The ends lost 3 bases at V and 0 bases at J; junction bases unmatched: 4. CDR3 loop: CASSMDTSGSTDTQYF. Written as DNA, the CDR3 is TGTGCCAGTAGTATGGATACTAGCGGGAGCACAGATACGCAGTATTTT.

This clone was found once. The rearrangement uses TRBV5-1 and TRBJ2-3; 12 bases align to TRBD1. The CDR3 spans 17 residues. Per the germline V gene, CDR1 is SGHRS and CDR2 is YFSETQ. The V gene end was trimmed by 0 bases and the J gene end by 6 bases; junction bases not matched to a gene: 8. CDR3 amino acids: CASSLGGGTGGADTQYF. DNA for the CDR3: TGCGCCAGCAGCTTGGGAGGGGGGACAGGGGGCGCCGATACGCAGTATTTT.

The V gene is TRBV5-1, the J gene TRBJ1-4; 9 bases map to TRBD1. Unmatched junction bases numbered 8, after V lost 4 bases and J lost 7 bases. CDR1 is SGHRS, CDR2 YFSETQ, per germline. CDR3 length equals 15 residues. The CDR3 reads CASSPTGGVGEKLFF. The CDR3 DNA reads TGCGCCAGCAGCCCTACAGGGGGCGTCGGTGAAAAACTGTTTTTT.

This sequence joins TRBV4-3 and TRBJ2-1; 10 nucleotides line up with TRBD1. The CDR3 runs 16 residues. The junction had 6 bases not matched to a gene; V was cut back by 3 bases and J by 4 bases. The germline CDR1 and CDR2 sequences are LGHNA and YSLEER. CDR3 region: CASSQIGTGVYNEQFF. The CDR3 DNA reads as TGCGCCAGCAGCCAGATAGGGACAGGGGTATACAATGAGCAGTTCTTC.

The J gene is TRBJ2-6, the V gene TRBV2; the D is unclear. The CDR3 is 17 residues long. Per the germline V gene, CDR1 is SNHLY and CDR2 is FYNNEI. With 4 bases removed from V and 0 bases from J, the gap between germline ends came to 13 bases. The CDR3 DNA is TGTGCCAGCAGTGGGTGGTTTTCACTCTCTGGGGCCAACGTCCTGACTTTC. Its translation: CASSGWFSLSGANVLTF.

The V call is TRBV7-2, the J call TRBJ2-7; 11 bases are a match to TRBD2. The CDR3 extends over 13 amino acids. Trimming took 4 bases from V and 7 from J; bases not matched to a gene: 3. Germline CDR1 SGHTA, CDR2 FQGNSA. CDR3 protein: CASSSLAGGEQYF. DNA of the CDR3: TGTGCCAGCAGCTCTCTAGCGGGAGGAGAGCAGTACTTC.

The chain has TRBV7-2 and TRBJ2-7; TRBD1 might be the D (6 bases). In germline, CDR1 is SGHTA, CDR2 FQGNSA. V was clipped by 2 bases and J by 3 bases, with 8 bases between them. The CDR3 runs 13 residues. As DNA, the CDR3 is TGTGCCAGCAGCTTACAGGACAGCTACGAGCAGTACTTC. This codes for CASSLQDSYEQYF.

V and J are TRBV19 and TRBJ2-5; D unclear. Deletions cut 5 bases from V and 5 bases from J, with 9 bases between. The germline V gene has CDR1 LNHDA and CDR2 SQIVND (reference sequence). The CDR3 runs 12 residues. CDR3 residues: CASSGRRETQYF. DNA for the CDR3: TGTGCCAGTAGTGGCCGCAGGGAGACCCAGTACTTC.

The chain carries TRBV7-8 and TRBJ1-2, with 8 bases identical to TRBD1. Trimming cost V 5 bases and J 4 bases; bases outside gene matches: 3. This CDR3 has 13 amino acids. Germline V gene sequence: CDR1 SGHVS, CDR2 FQNEAQ. The CDR3 protein is CASSPQGGYGYTF. CDR3 nucleotide sequence: TGTGCCAGCAGCCCACAGGGGGGCTATGGCTACACCTTC.

V gene TRBV28 combines with J gene TRBJ2-1, with D uncertain. The ends were cut back, 6 bases at V and 7 bases at J, with 19 bases in the middle. The CDR3 is 15 amino acids. Germline CDR1 and CDR2: MDHEN and SYDVKM. CDR3 loop: CASSSPRPRHNEQFF. CDR3 in DNA: TGTGCCAGCAGCTCCCCCCGTCCCAGACATAATGAGCAGTTCTTC.

This clone has a handful of counts. The chain recombines TRBV7-2 with TRBJ1-2; 9 nucleotides agree with TRBD1. The length of the CDR3 is 14 residues. Germline V lookup: CDR1 SGHTA, CDR2 FQGNSA. V trimming: 3 bases; J trimming: 9 bases; junction bases outside the gene matches: 8. This CDR3 is CASSFIGQGNRYTF. The CDR3 DNA reads as TGTGCCAGCAGCTTTATAGGACAGGGGAATCGCTACACCTTC.

Regarding this clone: Sequence at one end of the junction differs from germline and may be a read error. The gene calls are TRBV5-5 and TRBJ2-7, with D possibly matching TRBD1 (6 bases). Germline lookup yields CDR1 SGHKS and CDR2 YYEKEE (reference sequence). CDR3 length: 13 residues. The CDR3 bases are TGTGCCAGCAGCTTGGAAGTTGGGACATCACTTAACTTC. Amino acid sequence: CASSLEVGTSLNF.

The chain employs TRBV27 and TRBJ2-1; 7 bases match TRBD2. Germline-derived CDR1 and CDR2 are MNHEY and SMNVEV (reference sequence). The CDR3 runs 15 residues. Trimming took 3 bases from V and 8 from J; bases not matched to a gene: 10. CDR3 bases: TGTGCCAGCAGTTTCGCGGGAGCGGGGAAGGATGAGCAGTTCTTC. Residues: CASSFAGAGKDEQFF.

CDR3: CAISTFSYNEQFF. The CDR3 nucleotides are TGTGCCATCTCGACTTTTTCCTACAATGAGCAGTTCTTC. The chain uses TRBV2 and TRBJ2-1; D unresolved. CDR3 length: 13 residues. Trimming cost V 10 bases and J 1 base, with 11 bases left between them. Germline values: CDR1 SNHLY, CDR2 FYNNEI.